This TCR beta chain was retrieved from a study of cytomegalovirus exposure and HLA in healthy donors. Study-level findings and limits: In vitro data verified a few CMV-associated chains as specific for CMV antigens.

Clones were sequenced by immunoSEQ multiplex PCR, and TCRdb holds only the in-frame ones, with some missing. Among around 100,000 clones listed, 85% were seen once. Trimming pared 0 bases from V and 2 bases from J, leaving 8 bases between. The CDR3 loop spans 14 amino acids. Germline CDR1 and CDR2: KGHSH and LQKENI. Of note for this clone: Its antigen is still unknown.

The donors were in the approximately 120-subject validation cohort, distinct from the 666-subject first cohort. The chain is built from TRBV18 and TRBJ2-7; tentatively, D is TRBD1 (6 bases). This sequence originates from a man aged 18 to 30 in good health and CMV-seropositive. Sequencing was done on a sample of PBMCs. This chain's CDR3 is CASSPPQGAYEQYF. Written as DNA, the CDR3 is TGTGCCAGCTCACCACCACAGGGCGCCTACGAGCAGTACTTC.